The next 21 T cell receptor beta chains were all read from a single sample in a study of chemoradiotherapy in HPV16-positive cancers. The assay was immunoSEQ multiplex PCR, and TCRdb's table has in-frame clones only and misses some. Of 3,000 to 4,000 clones in the sample, roughly 90% were seen once. Source: tumor tissue, taken from a patient who underwent chemoradiotherapy. Receptors were obtained from a human donor with HPV-associated anogenital cancer.

V is TRBV6-1 and J is TRBJ1-6; 7 bases align to TRBD1. V shed 10 bases and J 2 bases; nucleotides not matched to a gene: 8. The CDR3 covers 15 residues. The V gene's germline CDR1 is MNHNS and CDR2 SASEGT. The CDR3 DNA sequence: TGTGCCATCCGGACAGGAATAACCTATAATTCACCCCTCCACTTT. This encodes CAIRTGITYNSPLHF.

This chain uses TRBV19 with TRBJ2-2; D is uncertain. V lost 4 bases to trimming and J lost 1 base, with 7 bases between them. Germline V gives CDR1 LNHDA, CDR2 SQIVND (reference sequence). CDR3 length equals 14 residues. CDR3 nucleotide sequence: TGTGCCAGTAGTAGGGTGAGGAACACCGGGGAGCTGTTTTTT. Translation gives CASSRVRNTGELFF.

The sample holds a few counts of this clone. The chain combines TRBV7-8 with TRBJ1-1; D is possibly TRBD1 (6 bases). Germline V gene data show CDR1 as SGHVS and CDR2 as FQNEAQ. The CDR3 sequence is 13 residues long. V was clipped by 3 bases and J by 1 base, with 6 bases between them. For the CDR3, the DNA is TGTGCCAGCAGCTTGGACAGGAACACTGAAGCTTTCTTT. Residues: CASSLDRNTEAFF.

This chain links TRBV6-1 with TRBJ1-6, with 8 nucleotides matching TRBD1. V lost 4 bases, J lost 13 bases, and 9 bases stayed unmatched. This CDR3 has 14 amino acids. CDR1 is MNHNS, CDR2 SASEGT, per germline. CDR3 nucleotides: TGTGCCAGCAGTGGCGACAGGGGACGGGGCCCCCTCCACTTT. This encodes CASSGDRGRGPLHF.

The chain employs TRBV15 and TRBJ1-2; D is ambiguous. V was clipped by 1 base and J by 2 bases, with 8 bases between them. CDR1 and CDR2 from the germline V gene are LNHNV and YYDKDF (reference sequence). The CDR3 is made up of 14 amino acids. The CDR3 loop is CATSRAKGNYGYTF. CDR3 sequence (DNA): TGTGCCACCAGCAGAGCGAAAGGGAACTATGGCTACACCTTC.

This rearrangement joins TRBV5-6 to TRBJ2-1; D is undetermined. Trimming pared 0 bases from V and 9 bases from J, leaving 13 bases between. The germline V gene encodes CDR1 SGHDT and CDR2 YYEEEE. This CDR3 has 14 residues. The CDR3 coding sequence is TGTGCCAGCAGCTTGGAGTGGGTCACCGTTGAGCAGTTCTTC. Its protein product is CASSLEWVTVEQFF.

The V call is TRBV7-9, the J call TRBJ2-1; perhaps TRBD2 as D (6 bases). The V end lost 8 bases, the J end lost 2 bases, and 16 bases lay between the germline ends. Germline CDR1 is SEHNR and CDR2 is FQNEAQ (reference sequence). This CDR3 has 15 residues. DNA of the CDR3: TGTGCCAGCCGACTCGGGACTTCTACCTACAATGAGCAGTTCTTC. The encoded protein is CASRLGTSTYNEQFF.

The rearrangement links TRBV7-3 to TRBJ2-1, with a weak D call TRBD2 (6 bases). Trimming took off 5 bases at V and 4 bases at J, with 9 bases between the two ends. The CDR3 loop spans 13 amino acids. Germline assignment: CDR1 SGHTA and CDR2 FQGTGA. DNA of the CDR3: TGTGCCAGCAGCCCAGGGACTTACAATGAGCAGTTCTTC. The encoded protein is CASSPGTYNEQFF. Full variable domain (missing parts from reference TRBV7-3 and TRBJ2-1): GAGVSQTPSNKVTEKGKYVELRCDPISGHTALYWYRQSLGQGPEFLIYFQGTGAADDSGLPNDRFFAVRPEGSVSTLKIQRTERGDSAVYLCASSPGTYNEQFFGPGTRLTVL.

The chain links TRBV6-1 to TRBJ2-2, with a possible D match to TRBD1 (6 bases). There are 15 residues in the CDR3. V was cut by 6 bases and J by 6 bases, with 17 bases left in between. The germline CDR1 and CDR2 sequences are MNHNS and SASEGT. The CDR3 is CASSRIQGNAGELFF. The CDR3 DNA sequence: TGTGCCAGCAGCCGGATACAGGGTAACGCCGGGGAGCTGTTTTTT.

V usage is TRBV5-6 and J usage is TRBJ1-1; no definite D call. Germline CDR1 and CDR2: SGHDT and YYEEEE. Trimming left V 0 bases short and J 1 base short, with 16 bases between. CDR3 length: 17 residues. CDR3 nucleotide sequence: TGTGCCAGCAGCTTGGCTCTCGATCAGCGGGGGAACACTGAAGCTTTCTTT. It codes for CASSLALDQRGNTEAFF.

The rearrangement uses TRBV4-3 and TRBJ1-2; D may be TRBD1 (6 bases). The CDR3 spans 17 residues. The V and J ends lost 1 base and 3 bases respectively, with 18 bases between them. CDR1 LGHNA and CDR2 YSLEER come from the germline V gene. The CDR3 loop is CASSQAGGGRRHYGYTF. CDR3 sequence (DNA): TGCGCCAGCAGCCAAGCTGGGGGCGGCAGACGACACTATGGCTACACCTTC.

The chain recombines TRBV27 with TRBJ1-2; perhaps TRBD1 as D (6 bases). The CDR3 spans 14 residues. V dropped 2 bases and J dropped 8 bases, with 15 bases sitting between them. CDR1 MNHEY and CDR2 SMNVEV come from the germline V gene (reference sequence). The CDR3 DNA follows: TGTGCCAGCAGTTTACTCGGGGGCGTGTGGGGCTACACCTTC. Its translation is CASSLLGGVWGYTF.

This rearrangement joins TRBV5-6 to TRBJ2-7; the D call may be TRBD1 or TRBD2 (6 bases each). V was pared by 4 bases and J by 0 bases, with 11 bases between. The CDR3 covers 14 residues. CDR1 is SGHDT, CDR2 YYEEEE, per germline. The CDR3: CASSPEGDSYEQYV. The CDR3 nucleotides read TGTGCCAGCAGCCCGGAGGGGGACTCCTACGAGCAGTACGTC.

The chain recombines TRBV28 with TRBJ2-6, with D unclear. There are 16 residues in the CDR3. Trimming shortened V by 3 bases and J by 0 bases, and 9 bases separated the two germline ends. Germline V gives CDR1 MDHEN, CDR2 SYDVKM. The CDR3 DNA follows: TGTGCCAGCAGTTTGGTCCCCGCCTCTGGGGCCAACGTCCTGACTTTC. Amino acids: CASSLVPASGANVLTF.

The chain uses TRBV2 and TRBJ2-2; D is perhaps TRBD1 or TRBD2 (5 bases each). The germline gives CDR1 SNHLY, CDR2 FYNNEI. The CDR3 is 14 residues long. Trimming took 7 bases from V and 0 from J, leaving 9 bases between them. CDR3 protein: CASIWDANTGELFF. The CDR3 DNA sequence: TGTGCCAGCATCTGGGACGCGAACACCGGGGAGCTGTTTTTT.

The V call is TRBV7-8, the J call TRBJ2-7; D possibly corresponds to TRBD1 (6 bases). The CDR3 length is 13 residues. V was trimmed by 1 base and J by 2 bases, leaving 6 bases between them. Germline assignment: CDR1 SGHVS and CDR2 FQNEAQ. The CDR3: CASSLEGAYEQYF. In DNA, the CDR3 is TGTGCCAGCAGCTTAGAGGGGGCCTACGAGCAGTACTTC.

The V and J genes are TRBV6-5 and TRBJ1-1; unclear D gene. The CDR3 sequence is 14 residues long. Trimming removed 6 bases at V and 4 bases at J, with 15 bases between. CDR1 and CDR2 from the germline V gene are MNHEY and SVGAGI. The chain's CDR3 is CASRSAGKSTEAFF. CDR3 DNA sequence: TGTGCCAGCAGGTCCGCCGGGAAGAGCACTGAAGCTTTCTTT.

The chain has TRBV4-2 and TRBJ1-2; no firm D call. The CDR3 extends over 15 amino acids. V lost 0 bases to trimming and J lost 8 bases, with 16 bases between them. Germline V gives CDR1 LGHNA, CDR2 YNFKEQ. In nucleotides, the CDR3 is TGTGCCAGCAGCCAAGATCCGGACCCGATCTGGGGCTACACCTTC. Protein product: CASSQDPDPIWGYTF.

The CDR3 DNA follows: TGTGCCAGCCAGCTTACAAGGACAGAGACCCAGTACTTC. Protein: CASQLTRTETQYF. V gene TRBV7-9 combines with J gene TRBJ2-5; D is unclear. Trimming took 8 bases from V and 4 from J, leaving 14 bases between them. The CDR3 extends over 13 amino acids. The germline CDR1 and CDR2 sequences are SEHNR and FQNEAQ (reference sequence).

V is TRBV7-4 and J is TRBJ2-7, with 10 bases lining up with TRBD1. The CDR3 runs 14 residues. V gave up 8 bases and J gave up 4 bases; unmatched junction bases: 8. CDR1 and CDR2 (germline): SGHVT, SQSDAQ. The CDR3 reads CASVVLGQGYEQYV. The CDR3 DNA sequence: TGTGCCAGCGTGGTTTTGGGACAGGGGTACGAGCAGTACGTC.

This clone was recorded once. This chain links TRBV5-1 with TRBJ2-1; D tentatively fits TRBD1 or TRBD2 (5 bases each). The V end was cut by 0 bases, the J end by 2 bases, with 9 bases between. The CDR3 contains 15 residues. CDR1 and CDR2 (germline): SGHRS, YFSETQ. The CDR3, as DNA: TGCGCCAGCAGCTTGGGGGACGGTCCCTACAATGAGCAGTTCTTC. This codes for CASSLGDGPYNEQFF.